This record covers a single T cell receptor (beta chain). The method was immunoSEQ multiplex PCR; TCRdb's version includes in-frame clones alone and lacks a portion of them. The repertoire includes 25,000 to 30,000 clones, around four fifths of them detected once, and around 10% sits in the top ten. V was clipped by 0 bases and J by 6 bases, with 6 bases between them. In germline, CDR1 is MGHRA, CDR2 YSYEKL. This CDR3 contains 12 residues. Cycle 7 day 1, cycle 4 day 1, and baseline were the timepoints at which blood was sampled. This entry comes from a study of OX40 agonist ivuxolimab in advanced cancers. Study background: It was ivuxolimab, an agonistic anti-OX40 (CD134) antibody, that patients were treated with.

The input for sequencing was CD4+ or CD8+ T cells sorted from blood, taken in a trial of the OX40 agonist ivuxolimab. The chain has TRBV4-1 and TRBJ2-7; D is uncertain. The receptor comes from an adult with an advanced solid tumor such as melanoma, head and neck, liver or kidney cancer. The CDR3 protein is CASSQDSGEQYF. The DNA for the CDR3 is TGCGCCAGCAGCCAAGACAGTGGCGAGCAGTACTTC.